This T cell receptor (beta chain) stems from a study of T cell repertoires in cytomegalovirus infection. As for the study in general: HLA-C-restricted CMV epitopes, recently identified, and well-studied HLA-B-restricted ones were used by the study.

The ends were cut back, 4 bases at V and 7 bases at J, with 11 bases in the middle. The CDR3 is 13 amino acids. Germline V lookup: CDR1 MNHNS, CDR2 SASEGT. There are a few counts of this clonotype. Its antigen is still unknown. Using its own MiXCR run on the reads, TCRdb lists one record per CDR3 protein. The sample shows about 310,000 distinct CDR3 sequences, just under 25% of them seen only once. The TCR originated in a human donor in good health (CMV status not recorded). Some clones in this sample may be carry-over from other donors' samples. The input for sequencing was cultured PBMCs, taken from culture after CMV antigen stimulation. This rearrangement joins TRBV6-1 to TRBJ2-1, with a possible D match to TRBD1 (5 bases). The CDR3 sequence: CASSAAGSNEQFF. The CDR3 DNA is TGTGCCAGCAGTGCGGCAGGGTCAAATGAGCAGTTCTTC.